This T cell receptor beta chain was recorded in a study of control samples from healthy donors and cancer patients. Trimming removed 3 bases from V and 8 bases from J, with 10 bases in between. The germline gives CDR1 MNHEY, CDR2 SMNVEV (reference sequence). This CDR3 spans 12 amino acids. Assay: immunoSEQ multiplex PCR; the TCRdb copy retains only in-frame clones and omits some. The profile covers fewer than 70,000 clones, with 75% to 90% appearing a single time and 2.9% taken by the ten largest. The material sequenced was PBMCs. V is TRBV27 and J is TRBJ1-2, with D perhaps TRBD1 (5 bases). The clonotype was recovered from a woman in her forties or fifties with lung cancer. CDR3 bases: TGTGCCAGCAGTTTCTTGGGGGGGGGCTACACCTTC. It codes for CASSFLGGGYTF.